This record looks at one T cell receptor (beta chain) sequence and its context. What it binds is unknown. Looked up from germline, CDR1 is SQVTM and CDR2 is ANQGSEA. V gave up 7 bases and J gave up 5 bases, with 15 bases separating them. CDR3 length: 13 amino acids. The data were taken from a study of long-term antiretroviral therapy in people with HIV. Notes on the study in general: Clonal populations expanded prior to ART predominated within the repertoire at all time points. HIV repertoires spanned narrower CDR3 length ranges than controls.

This was the immunoSEQ v3.0 assay at survey level. Measured with immunoSEQ multiplex PCR; TCRdb has only the in-frame clones, and not every one. The sample holds around 21,000 clones, around 83% seen once. There were 1-10 million cryopreserved PBMC in the samples before DNA extraction. This sequence originates from a woman in her 30s with HIV. V gene TRBV29-1 combines with J gene TRBJ2-1; tentatively, D is TRBD1 (5 bases). The material was unsorted PBMCs, obtained 0.2 years after starting antiretroviral therapy. CDR3 nucleotides: TGCAGCGCCGGCCGCGACAGAGACAATGAGCAGTTCTTC. Its protein product is CSAGRDRDNEQFF.